Below are 5 T cell receptor beta chains sequenced from a single sample in a study of early T cells in non-severe SARS-CoV-2 infection. One entry per CDR3 protein, called by TCRdb with MiXCR from the 5' RACE reads. Altogether about 39,000 distinct CDR3 sequences are present, about 5.5% being singletons, with the ten largest covering more than 3.5%. The sequences come from whole blood, collected at baseline. The receptors originated from an adult who was a healthcare worker with PCR-confirmed SARS-CoV-2 infection or an uninfected control (not recorded which).

There are many counts of this clonotype. The chain carries TRBV12-3 or TRBV12-4 and TRBJ2-7, with D perhaps matching TRBD2 (6 bases). The length of the CDR3 is 13 residues. V was clipped by 1 base and J by 5 bases, with 9 bases between them. The CDR3 DNA is TGTGCCAGCAGTTTAGGGTGGGGGGACGAGCAGTACTTC. It translates to CASSLGWGDEQYF.

This clonotype was detected a few times. J is TRBJ2-7 and V is TRBV11-1; 11 nucleotides align to TRBD2. The germline V gene encodes CDR1 SGHAT and CDR2 FQDESV (reference sequence). V shed 5 bases and J 2 bases; nucleotides not matched to a gene: 8. The CDR3 length is 16 residues. CDR3 bases: TGTGCCAGCAGCACCGGGACTAGCGGCTTCCCCTACGAGCAGTACTTC. Encoded protein: CASSTGTSGFPYEQYF.

This clonotype came up a few times. The rearrangement joins TRBV15 to TRBJ2-5; perhaps TRBD2 as D (5 bases). Germline-derived CDR1 and CDR2 are LNHNV and YYDKDF (reference sequence). Trimming took off 0 bases at V and 4 bases at J, with 12 bases between the two ends. CDR3 length equals 15 residues. CDR3 sequence reads: CATSRDRAGGETQYF. In DNA, the CDR3 is TGTGCCACCAGCAGAGATCGGGCAGGAGGAGAGACCCAGTACTTC.

This clonotype has ten or more counts. This chain connects TRBV20-1 to TRBJ1-1, with D possibly being TRBD1 (6 bases). This CDR3 has 13 residues. The germline V gene encodes CDR1 DFQATT and CDR2 SNEGSKA (reference sequence). V lost 1 base, J lost 5 bases, and 11 bases lay in between. This CDR3 is CSARGGGKTEAFF. CDR3 nucleotide sequence: TGCAGTGCTAGAGGAGGGGGAAAGACTGAAGCTTTCTTT.

This clonotype has a count of ten or more. This sequence joins TRBV7-2 and TRBJ2-7; 9 nucleotides line up with TRBD2. Trimming removed 2 bases from V and 7 bases from J; junction bases left unmatched: 15. CDR1 is SGHTA, CDR2 FQGNSA, per germline. There are 17 residues in the CDR3. In DNA, the CDR3 is TGTGCCAGCAGCTTAAGGTCGGGAGCGGGGGGAGGAGGGGAGCAGTACTTC. Residues: CASSLRSGAGGGGEQYF.